This passage covers 10 T cell receptor beta chains from one sample sequenced in a study of CD8 T cells in Susac syndrome. The RNA input was roughly 0.5 to 1 ug, and it was reverse transcribed with random hexamers. TCRdb reprocessed the immunoSEQ multiplex PCR reads via MiXCR and lists one record per CDR3 protein. Among more than 200,000 distinct CDR3 sequences listed, 94% were seen once. Sequences were obtained from CD4+ T cells from PBMCs. The receptor source for this set is a human donor with Susac syndrome.

V usage is TRBV20-1 and J usage is TRBJ1-1; D not certain. The CDR3 spans 12 residues. Germline CDR1 is DFQATT and CDR2 is SNEGSKA (reference sequence). V was trimmed by 3 bases and J by 4 bases, leaving 9 bases between them. In DNA form, the CDR3 reads TGCAGTGCTAGTGGTCGGGGCACTGAAGCTTTCTTT. Its protein product is CSASGRGTEAFF.

The rearrangement joins TRBV5-1 to TRBJ2-1; D call uncertain. Trimming stripped 2 bases from V and 5 bases from J, with 5 bases between. The CDR3 spans 12 residues. Per germline, CDR1 SGHRS and CDR2 YFSETQ. Here the CDR3 reads CASSFRDNEQFF. The CDR3 DNA is TGCGCCAGCAGCTTCCGTGACAATGAGCAGTTCTTC.

This clonotype was recorded only once. The V gene is TRBV30, the J gene TRBJ2-7; 7 positions match TRBD1. The V gene end was trimmed by 2 bases and the J gene end by 0 bases; junction bases not matched to a gene: 4. CDR1 is GTSNPN, CDR2 SVGIG, per germline (reference sequence). CDR3 length: 14 residues. The CDR3 bases are TGTGCCTGGAGTAGGGGGACAGTCTCCTACGAGCAGTACTTC. This encodes CAWSRGTVSYEQYF.

V gene TRBV30 combines with J gene TRBJ1-3; D is ambiguous. The CDR3 loop spans 12 amino acids. Trimming left V 0 bases short and J 8 bases short, with 8 bases between. Germline CDR1 GTSNPN, CDR2 SVGIG (reference sequence). CDR3 protein: CAWSVNADTIYF. Written as DNA, the CDR3 is TGTGCCTGGAGTGTAAACGCCGACACCATATATTTT.

As DNA, the CDR3 is TGTGCCAGCAGCTTAGCACGTTCCCAGGCACAGGCCCAGTTCTTC. Protein product: CASSLARSQAQAQFF. V usage is TRBV7-2 and J usage is TRBJ2-1, with TRBD1 as a possible D gene (5 bases). V shed 0 bases and J shed 13 bases, with 19 bases lying between them. This CDR3 is built from 15 residues. CDR1 is SGHTA, CDR2 FQGNSA, per germline.

This chain uses TRBV20-1 with TRBJ2-3; 10 bases match TRBD2. The CDR3 consists of 15 residues. Germline lookup yields CDR1 DFQATT and CDR2 SNEGSKA (reference sequence). V was pared by 3 bases and J by 3 bases, with 6 bases of the junction left unmatched. This chain's CDR3 is CSASTSGVGTDTQYF. The CDR3 nucleotides are TGCAGTGCTAGCACTAGCGGGGTGGGGACAGATACGCAGTATTTT.

About this clonotype itself: The germline gene is not matched at one end of the junction; a read error may be the cause. The chain has TRBV20-1 and TRBJ2-3; D not certain. This CDR3 has 15 residues. CDR1 and CDR2 from the germline V gene are DFQATT and SNEGSKA (reference sequence). The CDR3: CGAGSLGSGTDTQYF. The DNA of the CDR3 is TGCGGTGCTGGCTCACTTGGCTCCGGCACAGATACGCAGTATTTT.

This chain links TRBV20-1 with TRBJ2-5, with 8 bases lining up with TRBD1. Losses at the gene ends were 4 bases for V and 2 bases for J; bases not matched to a gene: 6. Looked up from germline, CDR1 is DFQATT and CDR2 is SNEGSKA (reference sequence). CDR3 length: 14 amino acids. The CDR3 coding sequence is TGCAGTGCTACGGTCAGGGGGCTACAAGAGACCCAGTACTTC. Encoded protein: CSATVRGLQETQYF.

The chain is built from TRBV10-3 and TRBJ2-7; D is unresolved. V was clipped by 2 bases and J by 2 bases, with 7 bases between them. The CDR3 consists of 13 residues. The germline V gene has CDR1 ENHRY and CDR2 SYGVKD. The CDR3 nucleotides read TGTGCCATCAGTGAGGGAGAAGCCTACGAGCAGTACTTC. The encoded protein is CAISEGEAYEQYF.

The V gene is TRBV3-1, the J gene TRBJ2-1; no clear D gene. This CDR3 spans 17 amino acids. Germline assignment: CDR1 LGHDT and CDR2 YNNKEL (reference sequence). V gave up 2 bases and J gave up 7 bases, with 21 bases separating them. The CDR3 nucleotides read TGTGCCAGCAGCCAAATCCTCCGGGCATCGCCCCGGAATGAGCAGTTCTTC. Protein: CASSQILRASPRNEQFF.